The 26 T cell receptor beta chains listed next were all sequenced from one sample in a study of naive and memory T cell subsets. Two oligonucleotides, mixed equimolar, formed the beta constant-region primer covering TRBC1 and TRBC2. TCRdb reprocessed the UMI-ligation and nested PCR reads via MiXCR and lists one record per CDR3 protein. Seen here are 150,000 or so distinct CDR3 sequences, about 15% observed once, and the top ten hold around 0.14%. Source material: naive CD4+ T cells from blood. These receptors came from a human donor in good health.

The rearrangement uses TRBV7-8 and TRBJ2-7; 8 nucleotides align to TRBD1. CDR1 and CDR2 (germline): SGHVS, FQNEAQ. CDR3 size: 12 residues. The ends lost 5 bases at V and 6 bases at J; junction bases unmatched: 3. CDR3 DNA sequence: TGTGCCAGCAGCCCGGACAGGGCCGAGCAGTACTTC. Residues: CASSPDRAEQYF.

This clonotype occurred a few times. The chain recombines TRBV11-2 with TRBJ2-3; 11 positions agree with TRBD2. Germline V lookup: CDR1 SGHAT, CDR2 FQNNGV. Trimming cost V 5 bases and J 1 base; bases outside gene matches: 5. CDR3 length equals 16 residues. Here the CDR3 reads CASSPTGLAGTDTQYF. The CDR3 region has the DNA TGTGCCAGCAGCCCAACGGGACTAGCGGGCACAGATACGCAGTATTTT.

This clonotype has a count of ten or more. The V gene is TRBV7-9, the J gene TRBJ2-3; D is unclear. Germline lookup yields CDR1 SEHNR and CDR2 FQNEAQ (reference sequence). The germline V and J ends were trimmed by 4 bases and 0 bases, with 8 bases remaining between them. The CDR3 runs 14 residues. The CDR3 is CASSSTDSTDTQYF. The CDR3 DNA follows: TGTGCCAGCAGCTCAACAGATAGCACAGATACGCAGTATTTT.

This clonotype has only a few counts. V and J are TRBV12-3 or TRBV12-4 and TRBJ1-5; weak D call: TRBD1 (6 bases). This CDR3 is 15 amino acids long. Trimming left V 6 bases short and J 1 base short, with 13 bases between. DNA of the CDR3: TGTGCCAGCAGCCTACAGGGTCTCAGCAATCAGCCCCAGCATTTT. Encoded protein: CASSLQGLSNQPQHF.

This clonotype has more than one count but fewer than ten. The chain has TRBV28 and TRBJ2-1; 9 bases fit TRBD2. This CDR3 spans 17 amino acids. Germline trimming cut 5 bases from V and 8 bases from J; bases unmatched to any gene: 16. CDR1 and CDR2 from the germline V gene are MDHEN and SYDVKM. The CDR3 sequence: CASSPPRLAESSYEQFF. CDR3 DNA sequence: TGTGCCAGCAGTCCTCCTAGACTAGCGGAGAGTAGCTATGAGCAGTTCTTC.

The CDR3 DNA sequence: TGTGCCAGCTCCCTTTCCGCGGAGAATAGCAATCAGCCCCAGCATTTT. This encodes CASSLSAENSNQPQHF. The chain carries TRBV18 and TRBJ1-5; the D is unclear. V shed 6 bases and J shed 0 bases, with 15 bases lying between them. The CDR3 has 16 residues. The germline V gene has CDR1 KGHSH and CDR2 LQKENI. Looking up the rest from reference TRBV18 and TRBJ1-5 gives the full variable domain: NAGVMQNPRHLVRRRGQEARLRCSPMKGHSHVYWYRQLPEEGLKFMVYLQKENIIDESGMPKERFSAEFPKEGPSILRIQQVVRGDSAAYFCASSLSAENSNQPQHFGDGTRLSIL.

This clonotype has more than one count but fewer than ten. The rearrangement uses TRBV27 and TRBJ2-1; D not certain. V was trimmed by 3 bases and J by 6 bases, leaving 9 bases between them. Germline V gene sequence: CDR1 MNHEY, CDR2 SMNVEV (reference sequence). The CDR3 extends over 13 amino acids. The CDR3 DNA reads TGTGCCAGCAGTTTTCGCCTAGGCAATGAGCAGTTCTTC. This codes for CASSFRLGNEQFF.

Only a few counts were recorded for this clonotype. The chain recombines TRBV5-8 with TRBJ1-2; 7 bases fit TRBD1. The CDR3 sequence is 13 residues long. V dropped 5 bases and J dropped 4; count of bases not matched to a gene: 5. Looked up from germline, CDR1 is SGHTS and CDR2 is YDEGEE. The CDR3 bases are TGTGCCAGCAGTCTACAGGGGATCTATGGCTACACCTTC. It codes for CASSLQGIYGYTF.

The gene calls are TRBV10-3 and TRBJ2-3; 11 bases map to TRBD2. J gave up 4 bases and V 6 bases, and 9 bases lay outside the gene matches. Looked up from germline, CDR1 is ENHRY and CDR2 is SYGVKD. The CDR3 has 16 residues. The CDR3 coding sequence is TGTGCCATCAGGCCCGACCTAGCGGGAGGTGCAGATACGCAGTATTTT. Encoded protein: CAIRPDLAGGADTQYF.

The chain uses TRBV28 and TRBJ1-2; TRBD1 agrees at 7 bases. This CDR3 region has 19 residues. J gave up 5 bases and V 4 bases, and 22 bases lay outside the gene matches. Germline V gene data show CDR1 as MDHEN and CDR2 as SYDVKM. The CDR3 spells CASSWETGRDQNFLYGYTF. In DNA form, the CDR3 reads TGTGCCAGCAGTTGGGAGACAGGGAGGGACCAAAACTTCCTTTATGGCTACACCTTC.

The chain has TRBV11-2 and TRBJ1-1; tentative D call: TRBD1 (5 bases). The CDR3 is 14 residues long. Germline V lookup: CDR1 SGHAT, CDR2 FQNNGV. V was trimmed by 4 bases and J by 5 bases, leaving 14 bases between them. DNA of the CDR3: TGTGCCAGCAGCTCCCGGGGCCGTAGGACTGAAGCTTTCTTT. This codes for CASSSRGRRTEAFF.

The gene calls are TRBV10-3 and TRBJ1-6; possible D gene TRBD1, 6 bases. The CDR3 is 16 residues long. Germline CDR1 reads ENHRY; CDR2 reads SYGVKD. V was pared by 10 bases and J by 0 bases, with 16 bases between. This chain's CDR3 is CATKSGEGSYNSPLHF. The DNA for the CDR3 is TGTGCCACCAAATCAGGGGAGGGCTCCTATAATTCACCCCTCCACTTT.

This clonotype was recorded at least ten times. This chain connects TRBV4-1 to TRBJ2-1, with 10 bases identical to TRBD2. Looked up from germline, CDR1 is MGHRA and CDR2 is YSYEKL. CDR3 length equals 17 residues. V was pared by 5 bases and J by 1 base, with 8 bases of the junction left unmatched. The CDR3 is CASSARLAGPSYNEQFF. As DNA, the CDR3 is TGCGCCAGCAGCGCCCGACTAGCGGGTCCGTCCTACAATGAGCAGTTCTTC.

This clonotype was observed a few times. The V gene is TRBV7-2, the J gene TRBJ2-7; TRBD2 might be the D (5 bases). Deletions cut 6 bases from V and 2 bases from J, with 8 bases between. Per the germline V gene, CDR1 is SGHTA and CDR2 is FQGNSA. The CDR3 runs to 12 residues. The CDR3 bases are TGTGCCAGCAGGGACGGGGCCTACGAGCAGTACTTC. Protein: CASRDGAYEQYF.

This clonotype has only a few counts. This sequence joins TRBV10-1 and TRBJ2-5, with 10 nucleotides matching TRBD2. J was trimmed by 2 bases and V by 6 bases; bases with no gene match: 6. Germline CDR1 reads WNHNN; CDR2 reads SYGVQD (reference sequence). The CDR3 loop spans 15 amino acids. The CDR3, as DNA: TGCGCCAGCAGCTCCCAAGCGGGAGGGCAAGAGACCCAGTACTTC. Its translation is CASSSQAGGQETQYF.

Remarks on this clonotype: Germline is not matched at one junction end, which may reflect a read error. This chain uses TRBV28 with TRBJ2-7; D is perhaps TRBD2 (5 bases). Germline V CDR1 and CDR2: MDHEN, SYDVKM. The CDR3 contains 14 residues. The CDR3 DNA is TGTGCCAGCAGTTTACCAGTTACTGACTACAAGCAGTACTTC. Amino acids: CASSLPVTDYKQYF.

Only a few counts were recorded for this clonotype. The CDR3 DNA reads as TGTGCCACCCGCCAGGGGGCGGGGGAGCAGTACTTC. Translating it yields CATRQGAGEQYF. The chain is built from TRBV12-3 or TRBV12-4 and TRBJ2-7; 8 bases line up with TRBD1. This CDR3 has 12 residues. The junction had 9 bases not matched to a gene; V was cut back by 10 bases and J by 7 bases.

Only a few counts were recorded for this clonotype. This rearrangement joins TRBV10-3 to TRBJ2-4; D call uncertain. This CDR3 contains 14 residues. The V end was cut by 3 bases, the J end by 1 base, with 7 bases between. Germline V gene sequence: CDR1 ENHRY, CDR2 SYGVKD. The CDR3 nucleotides are TGTGCCATCAGTGACGGGCCCGCCAAAAACATTCAGTACTTC. As protein: CAISDGPAKNIQYF.

This clonotype was counted between two and nine times. The V gene is TRBV7-2, the J gene TRBJ1-2; 9 bases are shared with TRBD1. V lost 9 bases, J lost 7 bases, and 15 bases stayed unmatched. Germline loops: CDR1 SGHTA, CDR2 FQGNSA. The CDR3 covers 15 residues. This chain's CDR3 is CASTPPGQGPGGYTF. The CDR3 DNA sequence: TGTGCCAGTACTCCACCGGGACAGGGACCCGGTGGCTACACCTTC.

This clonotype was seen only a few times. The chain joins TRBV6-6 to TRBJ2-3; 8 nucleotides align to TRBD2. The V gene end was trimmed by 0 bases and the J gene end by 3 bases; junction bases not matched to a gene: 5. Germline-derived CDR1 and CDR2 are MNHNY and SVGAGI (reference sequence). This CDR3 has 16 amino acids. CDR3 amino acids: CASSYSQRELTDTQYF. CDR3 DNA: TGTGCCAGCAGTTACTCTCAGCGGGAGCTGACAGATACGCAGTATTTT.

The chain joins TRBV5-1 to TRBJ2-5, with D perhaps TRBD1 (7 bases). Germline CDR1 SGHRS, CDR2 YFSETQ. Trimming removed 4 bases from V and 1 base from J, with 14 bases in between. The CDR3 contains 15 residues. In DNA form, the CDR3 reads TGCGCCAGCAGCCGGGGGACAGTGAGCCAAGAGACCCAGTACTTC. Its protein is CASSRGTVSQETQYF.

This clonotype showed up many times. This sequence joins TRBV7-9 and TRBJ2-2; no definite D call. This CDR3 contains 16 residues. Trimming pared 1 base from V and 4 bases from J, leaving 13 bases between. The V gene's germline CDR1 is SEHNR and CDR2 FQNEAQ (reference sequence). CDR3 DNA: TGTGCCAGCAGCTTAGTCTCCCCTGCCGGCACCGGGGAGCTGTTTTTT. This encodes CASSLVSPAGTGELFF.

The sample holds a few counts of this clonotype. The chain combines TRBV28 with TRBJ2-7, with 8 bases aligning to TRBD1. Germline loops: CDR1 MDHEN, CDR2 SYDVKM. The CDR3 sequence is 14 residues long. Trimming at V came to 4 bases and at J to 2 bases, leaving 4 bases not matched to a gene. Here the CDR3 reads CASSSGQGPYEQYF. CDR3 coding DNA: TGTGCCAGCAGTTCCGGACAGGGACCCTACGAGCAGTACTTC.

Points on this clonotype: This may come from a read error, since a much larger clone is one base off. The V gene is TRBV6-6, the J gene TRBJ2-1, with D tentatively TRBD1 (6 bases). Trimming took 7 bases from V and 8 from J, leaving 12 bases between them. Germline CDR1 MNHNY, CDR2 SVGAGI (reference sequence). The CDR3 contains 12 residues. The CDR3 sequence: CASITQGYEQFF. As DNA, the CDR3 is TGTGCCAGCATTACTCAGGGGTATGAGCAGTTCTTC.

The chain links TRBV7-9 to TRBJ1-1; D remains unclear. The CDR3 is made up of 14 amino acids. The V gene's germline CDR1 is SEHNR and CDR2 FQNEAQ (reference sequence). V was clipped by 1 base and J by 1 base, with 7 bases between them. The CDR3 region has the DNA TGTGCCAGCAGCTTAGACGGAACGAACACTGAAGCTTTCTTT. Translation gives CASSLDGTNTEAFF.

The chain couples TRBV12-3 or TRBV12-4 to TRBJ2-5, with D unresolved. Trimming took 7 bases from V and 5 from J, leaving 23 bases between them. This CDR3 comprises 16 residues. The CDR3 DNA sequence: TGTGCCAGCACCCTCGGCCCGGGTTCTGCGGCGGAGACCCAGTACTTC. This encodes CASTLGPGSAAETQYF.